This T cell receptor (beta chain) was sequenced in a study of memory CD4+ T cells and cytomegalovirus serostatus. The sort gate was single viable CD3+CD4+CD8-CD45RO+ cells for memory CD4+ T cells. Trimming took 6 bases from V and 5 from J, leaving 13 bases between them. This CDR3 comprises 13 residues. Germline V lookup: CDR1 MNHNS, CDR2 SASEGT. This table comes from immunoSEQ multiplex PCR, and its TCRdb copy is limited to in-frame clones, with some not included. This sample yields tens of thousands of clones, of which 74% are seen a single time; more than 0.95% belongs to the top ten. This clonotype was sampled from an adult in good health and CMV-seropositive. The rearrangement uses TRBV6-1 and TRBJ1-2; TRBD1 is a possible D gene (5 bases). Sample: memory CD4+ T cells from blood. In DNA form, the CDR3 reads TGTGCCAGCAGGGGCCCGGAGGGGTATGGCTACACCTTC. Translated, it gives CASRGPEGYGYTF.